One and the same sample provided the 4 T cell receptor beta chains below, sequenced in a study of T-cell reconstitution after alpha-beta-depleted transplantation in children. TCRbeta library construction was performed incorporating unique molecular identifiers. TCRdb reprocessed the PCR reads with MiXCR, giving one entry per CDR3 protein. The sample holds about 600,000 distinct CDR3 sequences; about an eighth are singletons and the top ten take over 2%. The sequencing here drew on PBMCs, mostly from graft donor cells, taken 360 days after TCRalphabeta/CD19-depleted stem cell transplant. These receptor sequences come from a male patient younger than 18 who had a stem cell transplant for acute myeloid leukemia, so the T cells may come from the graft donor.

The genes are TRBV9 and TRBJ2-2; 7 nucleotides line up with TRBD2. The germline V gene encodes CDR1 SGDLS and CDR2 YYNGEE. V shed 4 bases and J 6 bases; nucleotides not matched to a gene: 9. This CDR3 contains 15 residues. This chain's CDR3 is CASSTSGTDAGELFF. CDR3 coding DNA: TGTGCCAGCAGCACGAGCGGGACGGACGCCGGGGAGCTGTTTTTT.

Many counts were recorded for this clonotype. This chain connects TRBV20-1 to TRBJ2-1; D is perhaps TRBD2 (5 bases). Trimming removed 3 bases at V and 0 bases at J, with 9 bases between. The CDR3 contains 14 residues. The germline CDR1 and CDR2 sequences are DFQATT and SNEGSKA (reference sequence). The CDR3 protein is CSASPGFSYNEQFF. CDR3 in DNA: TGCAGTGCTAGTCCGGGATTCTCCTACAATGAGCAGTTCTTC.

In its sample, this clonotype was seen many times. V is TRBV25-1 and J is TRBJ1-1, with no clear D. The CDR3 is 14 residues long. The V and J ends lost 3 bases and 3 bases respectively, with 11 bases between them. Per germline, CDR1 MGHDK and CDR2 SYGVNS. The DNA of the CDR3 is TGTGCCAGCAGTGAGTATAACACCTACACTGAAGCTTTCTTT. Translated, it gives CASSEYNTYTEAFF.

The genes are TRBV27 and TRBJ2-7, with D unclear. Germline assignment: CDR1 MNHEY and CDR2 SMNVEV (reference sequence). V lost 0 bases to trimming and J lost 0 bases, with 12 bases between them. CDR3 length equals 16 residues. The CDR3 nucleotides read TGTGCCAGCAGTTTATCGGGTTATTGGGACTCCTACGAGCAGTACTTC. As protein: CASSLSGYWDSYEQYF.